This TCR beta chain stems from a study of T cell changes during pregnancy in multiple sclerosis. This clone was seen just once. CDR1 and CDR2 from the germline V gene are GTSNPN and SVGIG (reference sequence). The trim removed 0 bases at V and 9 bases at J, leaving 5 bases unmatched. The CDR3 runs 14 residues. The protocol was immunoSEQ multiplex PCR, while the TCRdb copy is restricted to in-frame clones and leaves out a portion. The sample records roughly 93,000 clones, about 91% being singletons. This chain uses TRBV30 with TRBJ1-6; TRBD1 aligns across 7 bases. The receptor was derived from a female donor in good health, enrolled as a control in a pregnancy study. This specimen was peripheral blood, taken after pregnancy. The CDR3 DNA is TGTGCCTGGAGTGTGGTTCAGGGGGGTTCACCCCTCCACTTT. Its protein is CAWSVVQGGSPLHF.